The 2 T cell receptor beta chains reported below all come from one sample, sequenced in a study of blood T cell repertoires in COVID-19. TCRdb's table, derived via immunoSEQ multiplex PCR, lists solely in-frame clones and lacks some. The sample contains roughly 100,000 clones, about 81% of which appear only once. The material sequenced was peripheral blood. These TCRs come from a man older than 75 with acute or convalescent COVID-19.

For this clone: Other DNA variants within this sample encode the same CDR3. The chain links TRBV9 to TRBJ1-1; D is possibly TRBD1 (5 bases). The CDR3 sequence is 14 residues long. Between the trimmed V and J ends, which lost 0 bases and 1 base, there was a span of 7 bases. The germline V gene encodes CDR1 SGDLS and CDR2 YYNGEE. Here the CDR3 reads CASSVGGRNTEAFF. The CDR3 DNA reads TGTGCCAGCAGCGTAGGGGGCAGGAACACTGAAGCTTTCTTT.

This clone was seen a single time. The V call is TRBV6-5, the J call TRBJ2-7; 8 nucleotides line up with TRBD2. This CDR3 spans 12 amino acids. Germline V lookup: CDR1 MNHEY, CDR2 SVGAGI. The ends lost 5 bases at V and 8 bases at J; junction bases unmatched: 5. CDR3 amino acids: CASSPGGGQQYF. The DNA for the CDR3 is TGTGCCAGCAGTCCGGGAGGGGGACAGCAGTACTTC.